This T cell receptor beta chain was obtained from a study of shared clonotypes between healthy human individuals. About the research overall: Per donor, CD8 memory used one plate, CD8 naive used two, CD4 memory used three and CD4 naive used three.

The V end was cut by 7 bases, the J end by 1 base, with 13 bases between. Germline V gives CDR1 SQVTM, CDR2 ANQGSEA. The length of the CDR3 is 14 residues. Original processing notes: Filtering differed, since immunoSEQ gave only junction sequences and no quality scores. TCRdb's copy holds only in-frame clones and misses some; the assay was immunoSEQ multiplex PCR. The DNA gave D and trimming, while V, J and clone size come from that table. Among approximately 1,500,000 clones listed, 95% to 99% were seen once. The rearrangement links TRBV29-1 to TRBJ2-2, with D maybe TRBD1 (6 bases). This sequence was found in a man aged 30 to 39 in good health. Source material: naive CD4+ T cells sorted from blood. Subset reported: CD45RA+ positively selected. The CDR3: CSAIGDKNTGELFF. The CDR3 DNA reads TGCAGCGCCATTGGGGACAAGAACACCGGGGAGCTGTTTTTT.